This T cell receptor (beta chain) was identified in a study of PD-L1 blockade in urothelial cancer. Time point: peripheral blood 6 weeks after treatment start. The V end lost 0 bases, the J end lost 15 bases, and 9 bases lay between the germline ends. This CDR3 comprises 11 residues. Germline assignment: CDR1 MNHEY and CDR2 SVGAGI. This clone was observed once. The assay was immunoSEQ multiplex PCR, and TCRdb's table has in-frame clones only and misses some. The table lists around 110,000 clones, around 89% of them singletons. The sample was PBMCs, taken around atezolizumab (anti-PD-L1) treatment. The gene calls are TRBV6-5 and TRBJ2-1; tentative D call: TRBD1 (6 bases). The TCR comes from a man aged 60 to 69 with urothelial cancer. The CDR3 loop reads CASSYSNRVFF. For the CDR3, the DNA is TGTGCCAGCAGTTACTCGAACAGGGTGTTCTTC.